These T cell receptor beta chains were read from a single sample in a study of shared clonotypes between healthy human individuals. Measured with immunoSEQ multiplex PCR; TCRdb has only the in-frame clones, and not every one. This table has 450,000 to 600,000 clones, approximately 79% appearing once. Specimen: PBMCs. These receptors originate from a middle-aged woman in good health. Some clones in this sample may be carry-over from other donors' samples. Each CDR3 is given with its conserved first and last residue. Fields, in order: D gene, CDR3 length, clone size, J gene, V gene, CDR3 protein, CDR3 DNA. D genes are given only for firm matches. Size is stated for part of the rows, as once, few or many counts, or as a class when the clone is expanded.

D gene: NA; CDR3 length: 12; clone size: NA; J gene: TRBJ2-1; V gene: TRBV5-5; CDR3 protein: CASSLALGEQFF; CDR3 DNA: TGTGCCAGCAGCTTGGCCTTGGGGGAGCAGTTCTTC
D gene: NA; CDR3 length: 17; clone size: NA; J gene: TRBJ2-7; V gene: TRBV5-1; CDR3 protein: CASSLGSPRDTFHEQYF; CDR3 DNA: TGCGCCAGCAGCTTGGGTAGCCCCCGGGACACCTTCCACGAGCAGTACTTC
D gene: TRBD1; CDR3 length: 15; clone size: NA; J gene: TRBJ2-2; V gene: TRBV5-8; CDR3 protein: CASSLVTGEAGELFF; CDR3 DNA: TGTGCCAGCAGCTTGGTGACAGGGGAGGCCGGGGAGCTGTTTTTT
D gene: TRBD2; CDR3 length: 14; clone size: NA; J gene: TRBJ2-1; V gene: TRBV11-2; CDR3 protein: CASSSLAGYNEQFF; CDR3 DNA: TGTGCCAGCAGCTCACTAGCGGGTTACAATGAGCAGTTCTTC
D gene: TRBD2; CDR3 length: 15; clone size: NA; J gene: TRBJ2-5; V gene: TRBV2; CDR3 protein: CASSGTSGRGETQYF; CDR3 DNA: TGTGCCAGCAGTGGGACTAGCGGGAGGGGGGAGACCCAGTACTTC
D gene: TRBD1; CDR3 length: 14; clone size: NA; J gene: TRBJ1-4; V gene: TRBV5-1; CDR3 protein: CASRYGQGGEKLFF; CDR3 DNA: TGCGCCAGCAGATATGGACAGGGCGGTGAAAAACTGTTTTTT
D gene: NA; CDR3 length: 14; clone size: NA; J gene: TRBJ1-5; V gene: TRBV19; CDR3 protein: CASTSAGYDQPQHF; CDR3 DNA: TGTGCCAGTACATCGGCAGGGTATGATCAGCCCCAGCATTTT
D gene: NA; CDR3 length: 16; clone size: many; J gene: TRBJ1-1; V gene: TRBV13; CDR3 protein: CASRPRAGLMNTEAFF; CDR3 DNA: TGTGCCAGCAGACCCAGGGCAGGGTTGATGAACACTGAAGCTTTCTTT
D gene: NA; CDR3 length: 13; clone size: few; J gene: TRBJ1-1; V gene: TRBV7-6; CDR3 protein: CASASDRNTEAFF; CDR3 DNA: TGTGCCAGTGCGTCCGACAGGAACACTGAAGCTTTCTTT
D gene: TRBD2; CDR3 length: 15; clone size: NA; J gene: TRBJ2-7; V gene: TRBV4-2; CDR3 protein: CASSRGLAGLYEQYF; CDR3 DNA: TGTGCCAGCAGCCGGGGACTAGCGGGACTCTACGAGCAGTACTTC
D gene: NA; CDR3 length: 15; clone size: once; J gene: TRBJ1-1; V gene: TRBV15; CDR3 protein: CATSRDSLMNTEAFF; CDR3 DNA: TGTGCCACCAGCAGAGATAGTTTGATGAACACTGAAGCTTTCTTT
D gene: NA; CDR3 length: 15; clone size: NA; J gene: TRBJ1-2; V gene: TRBV28; CDR3 protein: CASTLTGPSNYGYTF; CDR3 DNA: TGTGCCAGCACTCTGACAGGCCCGTCCAACTATGGCTACACCTTC
D gene: TRBD1; CDR3 length: 12; clone size: NA; J gene: TRBJ2-4; V gene: TRBV10-2; CDR3 protein: CASRGTGDIQYF; CDR3 DNA: TGCGCCAGCCGGGGGACAGGGGACATTCAGTACTTC
D gene: TRBD1; CDR3 length: 15; clone size: NA; J gene: TRBJ2-7; V gene: TRBV27; CDR3 protein: CASSFHGQGANEQYF; CDR3 DNA: TGTGCCAGCAGTTTTCATGGACAGGGGGCCAACGAGCAGTACTTC
D gene: TRBD1; CDR3 length: 14; clone size: NA; J gene: TRBJ2-7; V gene: TRBV5-1; CDR3 protein: CASSFDGQGYEQYF; CDR3 DNA: TGCGCCAGCAGCTTCGACGGACAGGGCTACGAGCAGTACTTC
D gene: NA; CDR3 length: 11; clone size: NA; J gene: TRBJ2-1; V gene: TRBV6-6; CDR3 protein: CASSPGREQFF; CDR3 DNA: TGTGCCAGCAGCCCTGGTCGTGAGCAGTTCTTC
D gene: NA; CDR3 length: 12; clone size: few; J gene: TRBJ2-5; V gene: TRBV2; CDR3 protein: CASTALGETQYF; CDR3 DNA: TGTGCCAGCACCGCTCTGGGGGAGACCCAGTACTTC
D gene: NA; CDR3 length: 17; clone size: many; J gene: TRBJ1-6; V gene: TRBV5-6; CDR3 protein: CASSSTSGSSYNSPLHF; CDR3 DNA: TGTGCCAGCAGCTCCACGTCAGGGAGCTCCTATAATTCACCCCTCCACTTT
D gene: TRBD2; CDR3 length: 16; clone size: NA; J gene: TRBJ2-1; V gene: TRBV28; CDR3 protein: CASSLPGSGNSHEQFF; CDR3 DNA: TGTGCCAGCAGTCTGCCGGGTAGCGGGAATTCCCATGAGCAGTTCTTC
D gene: NA; CDR3 length: 16; clone size: NA; J gene: TRBJ2-1; V gene: TRBV7-3; CDR3 protein: CASSLKASRPYNEQFF; CDR3 DNA: TGTGCCAGCAGCTTAAAGGCGTCCCGCCCCTACAATGAGCAGTTCTTC
D gene: TRBD2; CDR3 length: 16; clone size: NA; J gene: TRBJ2-7; V gene: TRBV9; CDR3 protein: CASSVAAGASFYEQYF; CDR3 DNA: TGTGCCAGCAGCGTAGCAGCGGGAGCCTCCTTCTACGAGCAGTACTTC
D gene: TRBD1; CDR3 length: 14; clone size: NA; J gene: TRBJ1-1; V gene: TRBV28; CDR3 protein: CASSHQGEVTEAFF; CDR3 DNA: TGTGCCAGCAGTCATCAGGGGGAGGTAACTGAAGCTTTCTTT
D gene: TRBD2; CDR3 length: 15; clone size: once; J gene: TRBJ2-1; V gene: TRBV5-5; CDR3 protein: CASSQGLAGVNEQFF; CDR3 DNA: TGCGCCAGCAGCCAAGGTCTAGCGGGAGTCAATGAGCAGTTCTTC
D gene: NA; CDR3 length: 14; clone size: NA; J gene: TRBJ1-1; V gene: TRBV5-1; CDR3 protein: CASSLNGMNTEAFF; CDR3 DNA: TGCGCCAGCAGCTTGAACGGAATGAACACTGAAGCTTTCTTT
D gene: TRBD2; CDR3 length: 14; clone size: NA; J gene: TRBJ2-1; V gene: TRBV7-2; CDR3 protein: CASSGTSGYNEQFF; CDR3 DNA: TGTGCCAGCAGCGGGACTAGCGGTTACAATGAGCAGTTCTTC
D gene: NA; CDR3 length: 14; clone size: NA; J gene: TRBJ1-5; V gene: TRBV7-2; CDR3 protein: CASSTQMNNQPQHF; CDR3 DNA: TGTGCCAGCAGCACCCAGATGAACAATCAGCCCCAGCATTTT
D gene: NA; CDR3 length: 15; clone size: NA; J gene: TRBJ1-1; V gene: TRBV6-5; CDR3 protein: CASSRSESGNTEAFF; CDR3 DNA: TGTGCCAGCAGTCGGTCAGAGTCCGGCAACACTGAAGCTTTCTTT
D gene: NA; CDR3 length: 13; clone size: NA; J gene: TRBJ2-7; V gene: TRBV27; CDR3 protein: CASSGRFSYEQYF; CDR3 DNA: TGTGCCAGCAGCGGACGGTTCTCCTACGAGCAGTACTTC
D gene: NA; CDR3 length: 13; clone size: NA; J gene: TRBJ2-7; V gene: TRBV18; CDR3 protein: CASSPDLSYEQYF; CDR3 DNA: TGTGCCAGCTCACCGGACCTCTCCTACGAGCAGTACTTC
D gene: NA; CDR3 length: 12; clone size: NA; J gene: TRBJ2-3; V gene: TRBV7-2; CDR3 protein: CASSLDTDTQYF; CDR3 DNA: TGTGCCAGCAGTCTGGACACAGATACGCAGTATTTT
D gene: TRBD1; CDR3 length: 13; clone size: few; J gene: TRBJ1-1; V gene: TRBV29-1; CDR3 protein: CSVAWDRVGEAFF; CDR3 DNA: TGCAGCGTTGCTTGGGACAGGGTTGGTGAAGCTTTCTTT
D gene: TRBD1; CDR3 length: 15; clone size: NA; J gene: TRBJ1-1; V gene: TRBV19; CDR3 protein: CASSKSLGQGTEAFF; CDR3 DNA: TGTGCCAGTAGTAAATCCCTGGGACAGGGCACCGAAGCTTTCTTT
D gene: NA; CDR3 length: 14; clone size: NA; J gene: TRBJ2-7; V gene: TRBV7-2; CDR3 protein: CASSLGHASYEQYF; CDR3 DNA: TGTGCCAGCAGCCTAGGACACGCTTCCTACGAGCAGTACTTC
D gene: NA; CDR3 length: 14; clone size: NA; J gene: TRBJ2-5; V gene: TRBV5-1; CDR3 protein: CASRLPGRQETQYF; CDR3 DNA: TGCGCCAGCAGACTCCCGGGACGGCAAGAGACCCAGTACTTC
D gene: TRBD1; CDR3 length: 15; clone size: many; J gene: TRBJ1-2; V gene: TRBV28; CDR3 protein: CASTTYGQGRHGYTF; CDR3 DNA: TGTGCCAGCACCACCTATGGACAGGGGAGGCATGGCTACACCTTC
D gene: TRBD1; CDR3 length: 15; clone size: NA; J gene: TRBJ2-7; V gene: TRBV10-3; CDR3 protein: CAISEGDRRSYEQYF; CDR3 DNA: TGTGCCATCAGTGAAGGGGACAGGCGCTCCTACGAGCAGTACTTC
D gene: TRBD2; CDR3 length: 18; clone size: NA; J gene: TRBJ2-1; V gene: TRBV7-8; CDR3 protein: CASSLAPSGGTLYNEQFF; CDR3 DNA: TGTGCCAGCAGCCTAGCCCCGTCCGGGGGGACTCTCTACAATGAGCAGTTCTTC
D gene: NA; CDR3 length: 14; clone size: NA; J gene: TRBJ2-2; V gene: TRBV15; CDR3 protein: CATSLEANTGELFF; CDR3 DNA: TGTGCCACCAGCCTAGAGGCGAACACCGGGGAGCTGTTTTTT
D gene: TRBD2; CDR3 length: 14; clone size: NA; J gene: TRBJ2-7; V gene: TRBV5-1; CDR3 protein: CASSLGDYLGWQYF; CDR3 DNA: TGCGCCAGCAGCTTGGGGGACTACCTTGGGTGGCAGTACTTC
D gene: TRBD2; CDR3 length: 15; clone size: NA; J gene: TRBJ2-7; V gene: TRBV28; CDR3 protein: CASSFRLAGPYEQYF; CDR3 DNA: TGTGCCAGCAGTTTTAGGCTAGCGGGCCCCTACGAGCAGTACTTC
D gene: TRBD1; CDR3 length: 18; clone size: NA; J gene: TRBJ2-2; V gene: TRBV4-1; CDR3 protein: CASSRPDRGVTNTGELFF; CDR3 DNA: TGCGCCAGCAGCCGCCCGGACAGGGGCGTCACGAACACCGGGGAGCTGTTTTTT
D gene: TRBD2; CDR3 length: 15; clone size: few; J gene: TRBJ2-1; V gene: TRBV6-4; CDR3 protein: CASSETSGSHNEQFF; CDR3 DNA: TGTGCCAGCAGTGAGACTAGCGGGAGCCACAATGAGCAGTTCTTC
D gene: NA; CDR3 length: 16; clone size: NA; J gene: TRBJ2-5; V gene: TRBV5-1; CDR3 protein: CASSLARGLPGETQYF; CDR3 DNA: TGCGCCAGCAGCTTGGCCCGGGGCTTACCCGGGGAGACCCAGTACTTC
D gene: NA; CDR3 length: 17; clone size: many; J gene: TRBJ2-5; V gene: TRBV11-2; CDR3 protein: CASSFPLLPHLQETQYF; CDR3 DNA: TGTGCCAGCAGCTTCCCCCTTCTTCCACACCTTCAAGAGACCCAGTACTTC
D gene: NA; CDR3 length: 14; clone size: NA; J gene: TRBJ1-3; V gene: TRBV28; CDR3 protein: CASSLGHAGNTIYF; CDR3 DNA: TGTGCCAGCAGTTTGGGACACGCTGGAAACACCATATATTTT
D gene: NA; CDR3 length: 13; clone size: NA; J gene: TRBJ2-2; V gene: TRBV9; CDR3 protein: CASSVTGSGELFF; CDR3 DNA: TGTGCCAGCAGCGTAACAGGCTCGGGGGAGCTGTTTTTT
D gene: TRBD1; CDR3 length: 14; clone size: NA; J gene: TRBJ1-4; V gene: TRBV28; CDR3 protein: CASSDRGGVKKLFF; CDR3 DNA: TGTGCCAGCAGTGACAGGGGGGGTGTAAAAAAACTGTTTTTT
D gene: TRBD1; CDR3 length: 15; clone size: few; J gene: TRBJ1-4; V gene: TRBV7-2; CDR3 protein: CASSYQQGAGEKLFF; CDR3 DNA: TGTGCCAGCAGCTACCAACAGGGGGCTGGTGAAAAACTGTTTTTT
D gene: TRBD2; CDR3 length: 18; clone size: NA; J gene: TRBJ2-7; V gene: TRBV27; CDR3 protein: CASSGGLAGGPGANEQYF; CDR3 DNA: TGTGCCAGCAGTGGAGGACTAGCGGGAGGGCCTGGGGCTAACGAGCAGTACTTC
D gene: TRBD2; CDR3 length: 17; clone size: NA; J gene: TRBJ2-1; V gene: TRBV5-1; CDR3 protein: CASSLGLAGGTYNEQFF; CDR3 DNA: TGCGCCAGCAGCTTGGGACTAGCGGGAGGTACTTACAATGAGCAGTTCTTC